Described below is a single T cell receptor beta chain sequence and its context. The treatment: oral pan-JAK inhibitor, 5-10 mg twice daily. This entry is derived from a study of CD8+ T cells in alopecia areata. Germline assignment: CDR1 SGHTA and CDR2 FQGTGA. With 2 bases clipped from V and 9 bases from J, the junction kept 7 bases outside the gene matches. This CDR3 has 16 amino acids. Reverse transcription of extracted RNA yielded cDNA, which provided the sequencing template. Sequencing was performed with immunoSEQ multiplex PCR; in TCRdb, only in-frame clones are kept and a portion is missing. Found here are 160,000 or so clones, approximately 65% of them singletons; the top ten hold approximately 0.9%.

Specimen: CD4+ T cells sorted from blood, collected at week 4, from a patient treated with tofacitinib. The sequence was collected from a human donor with alopecia areata. The chain uses TRBV7-3 and TRBJ1-6; 10 bases line up with TRBD1. The CDR3 DNA reads as TGTGCCAGCAGCTTATCTTGGACAGGGGGATTTTCACCCCTCCACTTT. Translating it yields CASSLSWTGGFSPLHF.